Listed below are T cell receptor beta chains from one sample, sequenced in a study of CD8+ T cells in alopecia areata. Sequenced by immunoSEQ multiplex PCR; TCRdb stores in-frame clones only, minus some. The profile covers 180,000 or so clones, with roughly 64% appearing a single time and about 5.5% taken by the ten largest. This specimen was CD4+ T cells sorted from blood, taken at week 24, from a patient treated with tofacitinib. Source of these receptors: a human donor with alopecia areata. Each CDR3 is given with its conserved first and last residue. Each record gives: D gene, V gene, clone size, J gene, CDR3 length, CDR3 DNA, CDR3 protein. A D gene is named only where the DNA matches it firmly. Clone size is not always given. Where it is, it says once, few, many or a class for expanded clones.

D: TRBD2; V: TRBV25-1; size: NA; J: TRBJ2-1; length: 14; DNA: TGTGCCAGCAGTGACCCGGACGGGCGGGAGGTCCTGTTCTTC; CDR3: CASSDPDGREVLFF
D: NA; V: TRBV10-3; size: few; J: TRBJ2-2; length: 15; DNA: TGTGCCATCAGTGACAGGGTCGCGAACACCGGGGAGCTGTTTTTT; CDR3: CAISDRVANTGELFF
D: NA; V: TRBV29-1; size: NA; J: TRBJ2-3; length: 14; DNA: TGCAGCGTTGCTGGGGGGGGCCTAGCAGATACGCAGTATTTT; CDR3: CSVAGGGLADTQYF
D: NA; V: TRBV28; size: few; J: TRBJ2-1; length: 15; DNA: TGTGCCAGCAGTTTGGGCGGCAGCTCCTACAATGAGCAGTTCTTC; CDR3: CASSLGGSSYNEQFF
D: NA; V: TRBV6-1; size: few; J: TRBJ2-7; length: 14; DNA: TGTGCCAGCAGCGAAGACAGCAGCTCCTACGAGCAGTACTTC; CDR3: CASSEDSSSYEQYF
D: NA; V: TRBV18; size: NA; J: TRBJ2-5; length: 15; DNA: TGTGCCAGCTCACCACCTAGGGCTGAGGGGGAGACCCAGTACTTC; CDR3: CASSPPRAEGETQYF
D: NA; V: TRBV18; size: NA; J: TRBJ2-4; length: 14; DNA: TGTGCCAGCTCACCTGAGGGATTCAAAAACATTCAGTACTTC; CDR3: CASSPEGFKNIQYF
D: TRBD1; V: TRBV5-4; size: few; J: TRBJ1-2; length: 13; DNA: TGTGCAGCCGCAACAGGGGGCAGCTATGGCTACACCTTC; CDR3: CAAATGGSYGYTF
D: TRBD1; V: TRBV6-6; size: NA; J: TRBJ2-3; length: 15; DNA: TGTGCCAGCAGTTACTCCAGGGGGCGAACAGATACGCAGTATTTT; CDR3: CASSYSRGRTDTQYF
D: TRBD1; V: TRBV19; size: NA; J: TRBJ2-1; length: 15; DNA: TGTGCCAGTAGTGACGACAGGGACTCCTACAATGAGCAGTTCTTC; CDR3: CASSDDRDSYNEQFF
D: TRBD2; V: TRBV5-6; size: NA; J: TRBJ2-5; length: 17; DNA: TGTGCCAGCAGCTCCGAACTAGCGGGGGGGCAGGAAGAGACCCAGTACTTC; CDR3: CASSSELAGGQEETQYF
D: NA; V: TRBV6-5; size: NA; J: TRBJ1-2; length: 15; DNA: TGTGCCAGCTGCTACACTGACAGAGCGAACTATGGCTACACCTTC; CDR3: CASCYTDRANYGYTF
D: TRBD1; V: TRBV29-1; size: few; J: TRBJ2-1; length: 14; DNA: TGCAGCGTTGATTCGGACAGGGGTACCAATGAGCAGTTCTTC; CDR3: CSVDSDRGTNEQFF
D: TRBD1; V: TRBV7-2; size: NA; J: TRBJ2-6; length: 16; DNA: TGTGCCAGCAGCCCGGACAGGTCCTCGGGGGCCAACGTCCTGACTTTC; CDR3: CASSPDRSSGANVLTF
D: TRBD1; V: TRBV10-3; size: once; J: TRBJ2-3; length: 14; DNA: TGTGCCATCAGGGGGACAGATCTGGCAGATACGCAGTATTTT; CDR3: CAIRGTDLADTQYF
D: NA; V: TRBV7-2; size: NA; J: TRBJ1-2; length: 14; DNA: TGTGCCAGCAGCCTCTACGGGGATAGCTATGGCTACACCTTC; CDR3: CASSLYGDSYGYTF
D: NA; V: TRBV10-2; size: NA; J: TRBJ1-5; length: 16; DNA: TGCGCCAGCGGTGAGTCGCTGGGATTTAGCAATCAGCCCCAGCATTTT; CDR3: CASGESLGFSNQPQHF
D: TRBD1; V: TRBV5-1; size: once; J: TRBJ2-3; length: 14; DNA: TGCGCCAGCTTAGGGACAGGGGGCGCAGATACGCAGTATTTT; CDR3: CASLGTGGADTQYF